This TCR beta chain was identified during a study of cytomegalovirus exposure and HLA in healthy donors. Points from the study as a whole: There were 150 to 200 TCR beta chains listed as cytomegalovirus-associated. Three chains linked to CMV were shown in vitro to be specific for CMV antigens.

This clone came up a few times. Its antigen is as yet unknown. Between the trimmed V and J ends, which lost 0 bases and 2 bases, there was a span of 11 bases. This CDR3 contains 15 residues. CDR1 is SGDLS and CDR2 is YYNGEE in the germline V gene. The donors were members of the validation cohort comprising over a hundred subjects, separate from the roughly 650-subject first cohort. TCRdb's table, derived via immunoSEQ multiplex PCR, lists solely in-frame clones and lacks some. The data contain roughly 130,000 clones, almost 90% of them singletons. Sequenced input: PBMCs. The genes are TRBV9 and TRBJ1-2; the D is unclear. This TCR derives from a man between 25 and 39 years old in good health and CMV-seronegative. DNA of the CDR3: TGTGCCAGCAGCGTAGACCCAACGAGCAACTATGGCTACACCTTC. The encoded protein is CASSVDPTSNYGYTF.